This T cell receptor beta chain was recorded in a study of Graves' ophthalmopathy and Graves' hyperthyroidism (dated 2018 in TCRdb). As for the study more broadly: Peripheral blood was collected at initial diagnosis, prior to any treatment. An independent validation cohort was composed of 18 hyperthyroidism patients and roughly 16 patients who later progressed from hyperthyroidism to ophthalmopathy. The study used TCR beta repertoire signatures to distinguish Graves' ophthalmopathy from Graves' hyperthyroidism and to predict progression to ophthalmopathy. Following sampling, methimazole starting at 30 mg daily was administered to hyperthyroidism patients, and high-dose intravenous methylprednisolone was administered to ophthalmopathy patients. A discovery set of 100 or so patients (under 45 ophthalmopathy, about 59 stable hyperthyroidism) was enrolled to explore V-J signatures distinguishing ophthalmopathy from hyperthyroidism. The roughly 90 discovery patients were divided at random into training and test sets in a 7:3 ratio. In total, approximately 140 blood samples were TCR-sequenced: 43 ophthalmopathy, over 70 hyperthyroidism and around 17 hyperthyroidism-to-ophthalmopathy patients. In more than five hyperthyroidism patients, the T-cell repertoires found in thyroid tissue were compared with those found in blood.

Inclusive of the bounding cysteine and phenylalanine, the CDR3 is 13 residues long. This entry keeps only the CDR3 DNA: 39 bases, framed from base 1. The germline V gene supplies CDR1 SGHTA and CDR2 FQGNSA. The V and J ends are trimmed by 3 bases and 1 base, leaving 6 bases between them. Hyperthyroidism was defined as stable when no progression to ophthalmopathy occurred within 18 months of follow-up. Hyperthyroidism patients were newly diagnosed, were aged 18 to 65 years, and had a disease duration under 2 months. Patients with other autoimmune diseases, uncontrolled infections, pregnancy or lactation were excluded from the study. Clinical symptoms, serum thyroxine, TRAb, thyroid ultrasound and orbital computed tomography were used for diagnosis. Using Ficoll-Paque density gradient centrifugation, PBMCs were isolated from less than 13 ml of fresh peripheral blood. Total RNA was extracted using Trizol reagent, and RNA quality was checked on an Agilent 2100 Bioanalyzer.

For repertoire sequencing, TCR beta CDR3 regions were amplified from RNA transcripts. HTBI primers and the Qiagen OneStep RT-PCR kit were used in a first-round RT-PCR, which was followed by a second-round multiplex PCR, size selection and purification. Libraries were sequenced on an Illumina HiSeq2000 using paired-end 100 bp reads. The original pipeline was this. SOAPnuke was used to process the reads, removing any read that contained adapters or uncalled bases, had a mean Phred below 15, or lacked an exact match to the constant primer or identifier. COPE v1.2.5 was used to merge high-quality paired reads. Clonotypes were defined as unique nucleotide sequences and were aligned to IMGT TRB V, D and J references using MiTCR v1.1. Analysis was restricted to V-J combinations with a frequency above 0.0001, which covered 98% to 99.2% of repertoires. For each V-J combination, a TCR clonal expansion and chaos score was defined as F50 clonal expansion divided by the chaos observed in the TCRdist matrix. Features were reduced by Welch's t-statistics and random forest to around 14 V-J combinations, which fed a naive Bayes classifier. The similarity between thyroid and blood repertoires was quantified using the Morisita-Horn index. TCRdb itself trimmed the public reads at Q25 with fastp, ran MiXCR and retained productive beta chains. Rows are combined by CDR3 protein, so each entry shows the most common genes and DNA. The V and J calls shown here were made by TCRdb, not taken from the authors' results. The sample table shows 350,000 to 450,000 distinct CDR3 sequences, and around 20% are seen once. The biggest ten clones account for under 3.5% of the sample.

Broad study findings and their caveats: In validation, the model predicted ophthalmopathy progression with nearly 71% sensitivity and around 72% specificity; 12 predicted patients were CT-confirmed with GO in a median of 6.5 months. Sample size was not predetermined statistically, and investigators were not blinded to group allocation. Ophthalmopathy was separated from stable hyperthyroidism by the 13-signature model with just under 90% sensitivity and roughly 82% specificity in cross-validation and with 80%/75% in the test set. Most expanded thyroid clonotypes with a frequency above 0.001 also appeared in blood, which suggests that blood repertoires may reflect the immune response in the thyroid.

Ten or more counts support this clonotype. Its recognized antigen is unknown. Base qualities are not recorded, but no much larger clone differs from it by a single base. The sequence is built from TRBV7-2 and TRBJ1-1; no D gene can be assigned with confidence. What was sequenced was peripheral blood. This sequence was found in a woman younger than 35 with stable Graves' hyperthyroidism. Donor details come from another sample of the same person, matched by shared clones. At the DNA level, the sequence is TGTGCCAGCAGCTTGCCCCGGAACACTGAAGCTTTCTTT. This yields the protein CASSLPRNTEAFF.